The next 32 T cell receptor beta chains were all read from a single sample in a study of blood T cells in healthy people across ages (dated by TCRdb to between 2014 and 2017). Library preparation was by 5' RACE. Sequenced on an Illumina HiSeq 2500. A second PCR of about 7 to 12 cycles was run with a J-beta primer mix and a sample-barcoded 5' primer. In TCRdb, the public reads were trimmed at Q25 with fastp and aligned with MiXCR, with productive beta chains retained. Under each unique CDR3 protein, matching rows form one entry showing the most common genes and DNA. In all, the sample holds about 290,000 distinct CDR3 sequences, and roughly a quarter of those were seen once. The ten largest clones represent 29% of the sample. Sequencing input: blood. Receptor source: a woman between 65 and 79 years old in good health.

This clonotype was counted only a few times. The chain is built from TRBV5-1 and TRBJ2-1; 11 bases are a match to TRBD2. The CDR3 has 14 amino acids. Germline V gene data show CDR1 as SGHRS and CDR2 as YFSETQ. J lost 8 bases, V lost 5 bases, and 6 bases had no gene match. For the CDR3, the DNA is TGCGCCAGCAGGCAGACTAGCGGGATCTATGAGCAGTTCTTC. Translated: CASRQTSGIYEQFF.

The chain uses TRBV7-9 and TRBJ1-4, with D possibly being TRBD1 (5 bases). The ends were cut back, 5 bases at V and 0 bases at J, with 7 bases in the middle. Germline loops: CDR1 SEHNR, CDR2 FQNEAQ (reference sequence). The CDR3 has 14 residues. CDR3 sequence: CASSGGTTNEKLFF. For the CDR3, the DNA is TGTGCCAGCAGCGGGGGGACAACTAATGAAAAACTGTTTTTT.

J is TRBJ2-2 and V is TRBV12-3 or TRBV12-4; TRBD1 agrees at 7 bases. After removal of 6 bases from V and 6 bases from J, the junction contained 4 bases not matched to a gene. This CDR3 contains 13 residues. CDR3 loop: CASSKQGPGELFF. For the CDR3, the DNA is TGTGCCAGCAGCAAACAGGGGCCCGGGGAGCTGTTTTTT.

This clonotype has just a few counts. The J gene is TRBJ2-7, the V gene TRBV29-1; the D is unclear. This CDR3 has 10 amino acids. The germline V and J ends were trimmed by 4 bases and 5 bases, with 6 bases remaining between them. Germline V lookup: CDR1 SQVTM, CDR2 ANQGSEA. The CDR3, as DNA: TGCAGCGTTGTAAGTAACGAGCAGTACTTC. Amino acids: CSVVSNEQYF.

The gene calls are TRBV15 and TRBJ2-3, with 7 nucleotides matching TRBD1. Germline CDR1 reads LNHNV; CDR2 reads YYDKDF (reference sequence). V lost 4 bases to trimming and J lost 4 bases; unmatched junction nucleotides: 5. The length of the CDR3 is 14 residues. The DNA of the CDR3 is TGTGCCACCAGCATAGGGACAGTTCCAGATACGCAGTATTTT. Its protein product is CATSIGTVPDTQYF.

This clonotype came up once. The J gene is TRBJ1-5, the V gene TRBV20-1, with TRBD1 as a possible D gene (5 bases). V was trimmed by 6 bases and J by 4 bases, leaving 19 bases between them. This CDR3 is built from 15 residues. Germline lookup yields CDR1 DFQATT and CDR2 SNEGSKA (reference sequence). The CDR3 sequence: CSAPRQTARNQPQHF. CDR3 DNA: TGCAGTGCCCCCCGACAGACAGCAAGGAATCAGCCCCAGCATTTT.

V and J are TRBV7-8 and TRBJ1-4, with TRBD1 identical over 7 bases. Germline-derived CDR1 and CDR2 are SGHVS and FQNEAQ. V shed 4 bases, J shed 0 bases, and the junction held 8 bases outside the gene matches. This CDR3 is 17 amino acids long. CDR3 sequence: CASSSGTVYATNEKLFF. In DNA, the CDR3 is TGTGCCAGCAGCTCGGGGACAGTATATGCAACTAATGAAAAACTGTTTTTT.

The chain links TRBV20-1 to TRBJ1-5; 7 bases align to TRBD1. The CDR3 totals 14 residues. The ends lost 6 bases at V and 2 bases at J; junction bases unmatched: 7. Germline lookup yields CDR1 DFQATT and CDR2 SNEGSKA (reference sequence). CDR3 coding DNA: TGCAGTGCAACACAGGGGCGGGGCAATCAGCCCCAGCATTTT. Residues: CSATQGRGNQPQHF.

As for this clonotype: Sequence at one end of the junction differs from germline and may be a read error. The J gene is TRBJ1-3, the V gene TRBV5-1; D not resolved. The CDR3 runs 16 residues. Germline CDR1 reads SGHRS; CDR2 reads YFSETQ. CDR3 region: CASSLDVTRSGNPIYF. CDR3 DNA sequence: TGCGCCAGCAGCTTGGACGTAACGCGCTCTGGAAACCCCATATATTTT.

About this clonotype itself: It may be a read error: a sequence one base away is much more abundant. The CDR3 protein is CAGRKGGFGANVLTF. In DNA form, the CDR3 reads TGTGCCGGCAGAAAAGGGGGCTTTGGGGCCAACGTCCTGACTTTC. This chain connects TRBV28 to TRBJ2-6, with 7 bases that match TRBD1. Germline V gene data show CDR1 as MDHEN and CDR2 as SYDVKM. This CDR3 is built from 15 residues. The variable domain in full, completed from reference TRBV28 and TRBJ2-6, reads DVKVTQSSRYLVKRTGEKVFLECVQDMDHENMFWYRQDPGLGLRLIYFSYDVKMKEKGDIPEGYSVSREKKERFSLILESASTNQTSMYLCAGRKGGFGANVLTFGAGSRLTVL.

This clonotype has a handful of counts. This chain joins TRBV20-1 and TRBJ1-4; D not certain. Trimming took 0 bases from V and 4 from J, leaving 15 bases between them. This CDR3 is 16 amino acids long. Germline V gene lookup returns CDR1 DFQATT and CDR2 SNEGSKA (reference sequence). CDR3 loop: CSARDHEARGNEKLFF. The CDR3 nucleotides read TGCAGTGCTAGAGATCATGAGGCGCGGGGTAATGAAAAACTGTTTTTT.

The chain is built from TRBV20-1 and TRBJ1-2; perhaps TRBD1 as D (5 bases). The V and J ends lost 1 base and 7 bases respectively, with 19 bases between them. The CDR3 runs to 15 residues. Germline CDR1 reads DFQATT; CDR2 reads SNEGSKA (reference sequence). The DNA for the CDR3 is TGCAGTGCTAGAGGGGAAGCGGACACAGGCTGTGGCTACACCTTC. It yields the protein CSARGEADTGCGYTF.

The rearrangement joins TRBV10-3 to TRBJ1-2; 8 nucleotides match TRBD1. Unmatched junction bases numbered 2, after V lost 5 bases and J lost 3 bases. Germline V lookup: CDR1 ENHRY, CDR2 SYGVKD. CDR3 length: 13 residues. The CDR3 nucleotides read TGTGCCATCAGTCAGACAGGGGACTATGGCTACACCTTC. The encoded protein is CAISQTGDYGYTF.

This clonotype has a handful of counts. The chain couples TRBV20-1 to TRBJ2-3, with 9 bases lining up with TRBD2. J lost 2 bases, V lost 6 bases, and 9 bases had no gene match. CDR1 and CDR2 from the germline V gene are DFQATT and SNEGSKA (reference sequence). CDR3 size: 15 residues. The CDR3: CSAGLAGATTDTQYF. DNA of the CDR3: TGCAGTGCCGGCTTAGCGGGAGCGACCACAGATACGCAGTATTTT.

The genes are TRBV7-2 and TRBJ1-2; TRBD1 matches 7 bases. CDR3 size: 13 residues. Looked up from germline, CDR1 is SGHTA and CDR2 is FQGNSA. V trimming: 5 bases; J trimming: 5 bases; junction bases outside the gene matches: 5. CDR3 nucleotides: TGTGCCAGCAGCCCTCAGGGGGTATATGGCTACACCTTC. Translated, it gives CASSPQGVYGYTF.

The J gene is TRBJ2-7, the V gene TRBV29-1; 8 nucleotides match TRBD2. The CDR3 length is 12 residues. The germline gives CDR1 SQVTM, CDR2 ANQGSEA. Germline trimming cut 6 bases from V and 6 bases from J; bases unmatched to any gene: 7. The CDR3 protein is CSVGRGATEQYF. In DNA form, the CDR3 reads TGCAGCGTGGGGCGGGGGGCCACCGAGCAGTACTTC.

The chain is built from TRBV6-1 and TRBJ2-7; 10 positions match TRBD2. V shed 3 bases and J 0 bases; nucleotides not matched to a gene: 11. The CDR3 length is 18 residues. Germline values: CDR1 MNHNS, CDR2 SASEGT. CDR3 protein: CASSESSSGGRYSYEQYF. The CDR3, as DNA: TGTGCCAGCAGTGAGTCATCTAGCGGGGGCCGATACTCCTACGAGCAGTACTTC.

The V call is TRBV27, the J call TRBJ2-3; D might be TRBD1 (5 bases). Germline values: CDR1 MNHEY, CDR2 SMNVEV (reference sequence). Deletions cut 3 bases from V and 3 bases from J, with 16 bases between. CDR3 length equals 16 residues. The CDR3 DNA follows: TGTGCCAGCAGTTTGCTTATGGCAGGGCAAACAGATACGCAGTATTTT. Residues: CASSLLMAGQTDTQYF.

In its sample, this clonotype was seen many times. This chain connects TRBV29-1 to TRBJ2-1, with D possibly TRBD2 on 6 matching bases. V gave up 6 bases and J gave up 4 bases, with 19 bases separating them. Germline loops: CDR1 SQVTM, CDR2 ANQGSEA. This CDR3 has 15 residues. CDR3 in amino acids: CSVSRISGDYNEQFF. The CDR3 coding sequence is TGCAGCGTCTCTCGCATTAGCGGAGATTACAATGAGCAGTTCTTC.

This clonotype has more than one count but fewer than ten. The chain couples TRBV29-1 to TRBJ1-2, with D maybe TRBD1 (5 bases). Germline assignment: CDR1 SQVTM and CDR2 ANQGSEA. There are 17 residues in the CDR3. Deletions cut 0 bases from V and 5 bases from J, with 22 bases between. Here the CDR3 DNA reads TGCAGCGTTGAAGATTTCGGGGCCATGGGGGTCCCATATGGCTACACCTTC. It is translated as CSVEDFGAMGVPYGYTF.

This clonotype was counted between two and nine times. V and J are TRBV28 and TRBJ2-2; TRBD1 might be the D (6 bases). Germline loops: CDR1 MDHEN, CDR2 SYDVKM. V was pared by 6 bases and J by 4 bases, with 12 bases between. The CDR3 is 14 residues long. The CDR3 loop is CASSGTLGTGELFF. In nucleotides, the CDR3 is TGTGCCAGCAGCGGGACACTGGGCACCGGGGAGCTGTTTTTT. Full variable domain (missing parts from reference TRBV28 and TRBJ2-2): DVKVTQSSRYLVKRTGEKVFLECVQDMDHENMFWYRQDPGLGLRLIYFSYDVKMKEKGDIPEGYSVSREKKERFSLILESASTNQTSMYLCASSGTLGTGELFFGEGSRLTVL.

This clonotype was counted between two and nine times. This chain links TRBV28 with TRBJ2-1, with no clear D. The CDR3 loop spans 11 amino acids. The germline V gene has CDR1 MDHEN and CDR2 SYDVKM. V lost 5 bases to trimming and J lost 5 bases, with 4 bases between them. CDR3 in DNA: TGTGCCAGCAGTCAAAACAATGAGCAGTTCTTC. The encoded protein is CASSQNNEQFF.

Of note for this clonotype: This may arise from a read error, as a much more abundant clone is one base away. The V gene is TRBV28, the J gene TRBJ2-1, with D perhaps matching TRBD1 or TRBD2 (5 bases each). CDR1 and CDR2 from the germline V gene are MDHEN and SYDVKM. The V gene lost 11 bases and the J gene lost 0 bases, with 23 bases spanning the gap. The CDR3 has 17 amino acids. The CDR3 DNA reads as TGTGCCGGCACCTCCTCCGGGACGGTTGACTCCTACAATGAGCAGTTCTTC. The encoded protein is CAGTSSGTVDSYNEQFF.

V and J are TRBV5-6 and TRBJ1-5, with D tentatively TRBD1 (5 bases). The CDR3 totals 15 residues. V was cut by 0 bases and J by 4 bases, with 11 bases left in between. Per the germline V gene, CDR1 is SGHDT and CDR2 is YYEEEE. The CDR3 coding sequence is TGTGCCAGCAGCTTGGCAGGCAGGGATAATCAGCCCCAGCATTTT. Amino acid sequence: CASSLAGRDNQPQHF.

The table lists this clonotype with a few counts. The J gene is TRBJ2-7, the V gene TRBV12-3 or TRBV12-4, with D unclear. Trimming took off 3 bases at V and 3 bases at J, with 9 bases between the two ends. This CDR3 has 13 amino acids. CDR3 sequence (DNA): TGTGCCAGCAGTTTTGCGGTATTCTACGAGCAGTACTTC. This gives the protein CASSFAVFYEQYF.

The chain employs TRBV3-1 and TRBJ2-5; D gene unclear. This CDR3 comprises 16 residues. The germline V gene has CDR1 LGHDT and CDR2 YNNKEL (reference sequence). V dropped 5 bases and J dropped 5 bases, with 21 bases sitting between them. CDR3 sequence (DNA): TGTGCCAGCAGCTCCAAGGTCCGAACGGTGCAGGAGACCCAGTACTTC. Its protein is CASSSKVRTVQETQYF.

This clonotype was detected ten times or more. V gene TRBV5-4 combines with J gene TRBJ2-1, with D perhaps matching TRBD2 (6 bases). The germline V gene encodes CDR1 SGHNT and CDR2 YYREEE (reference sequence). The V gene lost 5 bases and the J gene lost 8 bases, with 17 bases spanning the gap. The CDR3 length is 14 residues. Written as DNA, the CDR3 is TGTGCCAGCAGATCGAATAGCGGCGGCGATGAGCAGTTCTTC. It translates to CASRSNSGGDEQFF.

This clonotype has more than one count but fewer than ten. This chain joins TRBV20-1 and TRBJ2-5; no reliable D call. CDR3 length: 11 residues. Germline values: CDR1 DFQATT, CDR2 SNEGSKA (reference sequence). Deletions cut 5 bases from V and 5 bases from J, with 9 bases between. This CDR3 reads CSAWNLETQYF. The CDR3 DNA sequence: TGCAGTGCTTGGAACCTCGAGACCCAGTACTTC.

In this sample, this clonotype turned up many times. This chain joins TRBV5-6 and TRBJ2-7; 7 bases agree with TRBD1. V shed 3 bases, J shed 6 bases, and the junction held 9 bases outside the gene matches. The germline V gene encodes CDR1 SGHDT and CDR2 YYEEEE. The CDR3 has 14 residues. The CDR3 bases are TGTGCCAGCAGCTACAGGGGTCCCTCTCGCGAGCAGTACTTC. It translates to CASSYRGPSREQYF.

The rearrangement uses TRBV2 and TRBJ2-4, with 11 positions matching TRBD1. CDR3 length: 17 amino acids. The germline V gene encodes CDR1 SNHLY and CDR2 FYNNEI. V shed 8 bases, J shed 0 bases, and the junction held 9 bases outside the gene matches. The DNA of the CDR3 is TGTGCCAGCGGACAGGGGGCTTCCAATGTAGCCAAAAACATTCAGTACTTC. Translated, it gives CASGQGASNVAKNIQYF.

V is TRBV4-2 and J is TRBJ1-5; TRBD1 agrees at 7 bases. V shed 0 bases and J 5 bases; nucleotides not matched to a gene: 10. The CDR3 sequence is 17 residues long. Germline V gene sequence: CDR1 LGHNA, CDR2 YNFKEQ. CDR3 residues: CASSQEFLGQIDQPQHF. The CDR3 DNA follows: TGTGCCAGCAGCCAAGAGTTTCTGGGACAGATAGATCAGCCCCAGCATTTT.

The table lists this clonotype with many counts. V usage is TRBV29-1 and J usage is TRBJ2-5; maybe TRBD1 (5 bases). Germline assignment: CDR1 SQVTM and CDR2 ANQGSEA. There are 11 residues in the CDR3. The ends were cut back, 6 bases at V and 5 bases at J, with 10 bases in the middle. Written as DNA, the CDR3 is TGCAGCGTAGGACACGGGGAGACCCAGTACTTC. Its translation is CSVGHGETQYF.